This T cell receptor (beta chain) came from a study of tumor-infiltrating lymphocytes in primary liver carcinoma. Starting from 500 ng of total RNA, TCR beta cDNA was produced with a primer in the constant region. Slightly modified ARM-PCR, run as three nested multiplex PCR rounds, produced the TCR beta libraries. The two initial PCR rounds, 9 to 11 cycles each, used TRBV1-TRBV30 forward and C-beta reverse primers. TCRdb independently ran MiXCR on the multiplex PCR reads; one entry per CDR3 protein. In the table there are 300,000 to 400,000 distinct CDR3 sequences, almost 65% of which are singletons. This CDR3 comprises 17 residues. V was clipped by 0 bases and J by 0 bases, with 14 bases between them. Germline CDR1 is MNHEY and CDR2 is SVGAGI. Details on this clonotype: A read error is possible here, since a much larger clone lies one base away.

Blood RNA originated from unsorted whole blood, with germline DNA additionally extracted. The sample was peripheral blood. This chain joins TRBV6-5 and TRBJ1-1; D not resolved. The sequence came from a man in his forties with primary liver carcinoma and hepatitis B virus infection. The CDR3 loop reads CASSYSFRRIMNTEAFF. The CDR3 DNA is TGTGCCAGCAGTTACTCCTTCCGACGGATTATGAACACTGAAGCTTTCTTT.